Following are 32 T cell receptor beta chains from one sample sequenced in a study of T cell repertoires in cytomegalovirus infection (dated by TCRdb to about 2019). Sequencing instrument: Illumina HiSeq 1500. TCRdb's own reprocessing of the public reads used fastp at Q25 and MiXCR and kept productive beta chains. Each record represents a unique CDR3 protein, reported with the most common genes and DNA among its rows. In this sample the table shows 270,000 or so distinct CDR3 sequences, approximately 17% of which occur a single time. The ten largest clones represent approximately 44% of the sample. The sample taken for sequencing was CD8+ T cells from PBMCs. Source of these receptors: a human donor in good health (CMV status not recorded). Some clones in this sample may be carry-over from other donors' samples.

Notes on this clonotype: A junction end diverges from the germline sequence, so it may reflect a read error. J is TRBJ2-2 and V is TRBV27; D is unclear. The CDR3 has 13 amino acids. Looked up from germline, CDR1 is MNHEY and CDR2 is SMNVEV (reference sequence). The CDR3 DNA reads TGTGCCAGCAGTCTATCTTTAACCGGGGAGCTGTTTTTT. It encodes CASSLSLTGELFF.

There are a few counts of this clonotype. V and J are TRBV12-3 or TRBV12-4 and TRBJ1-1; 9 bases line up with TRBD1. The CDR3 has 17 residues. V dropped 3 bases and J dropped 2; count of bases not matched to a gene: 10. CDR3: CASSFIRDRAANTEAFF. The CDR3 DNA reads as TGTGCCAGCAGTTTTATCCGGGACAGGGCGGCCAACACTGAAGCTTTCTTT.

This clonotype was counted many times. This chain joins TRBV28 and TRBJ1-5, with a weak D call TRBD1 (6 bases). Germline V gene sequence: CDR1 MDHEN, CDR2 SYDVKM. V lost 8 bases to trimming and J lost 1 base, with 12 bases between them. The CDR3 sequence is 14 residues long. The CDR3 protein is CASLLDRSNQPQHF. For the CDR3, the DNA is TGTGCCAGCCTTCTCGACAGGAGCAATCAGCCCCAGCATTTT.

The chain combines TRBV5-1 with TRBJ2-2; TRBD2 aligns across 7 bases. Per germline, CDR1 SGHRS and CDR2 YFSETQ. V was clipped by 2 bases and J by 4 bases; unmatched bases: 11. There are 17 residues in the CDR3. CDR3 in DNA: TGCGCCAGCAGCTTCCTCGGACTAGTTGTAGCCACCGGGGAGCTGTTTTTT. It translates to CASSFLGLVVATGELFF.

Remarks on this clonotype: A read error may be the cause here, since a much bigger clone is one base away. This chain uses TRBV28 with TRBJ2-3; weak D call: TRBD2 (6 bases). This CDR3 is built from 14 residues. V gave up 2 bases and J gave up 4 bases, with 10 bases separating them. In germline, CDR1 is MDHEN, CDR2 SYDVKM. This CDR3 reads CASSLRGVSDTQYF. CDR3 bases: TGTGCCAGCAGTTTACGCGGGGTTTCAGATACGCAGTATTTT.

The chain recombines TRBV4-1 with TRBJ2-2; 8 positions match TRBD2. CDR1 MGHRA and CDR2 YSYEKL come from the germline V gene. This CDR3 is built from 17 residues. The J segment lost 4 bases and the V segment lost 0 bases, leaving 7 bases of the junction unmatched. Written as DNA, the CDR3 is TGCGCCAGCAGCCAAGACTTTAGCGGGGTTCCCACCGGGGAGCTGTTTTTT. Translating gives CASSQDFSGVPTGELFF.

This chain links TRBV6-6 with TRBJ1-5; D not resolved. The DNA end is more similar to TRBJ2-3, so the J call may be wrong. From germline, CDR1 is MNHNY and CDR2 SVGAGI (reference sequence). The CDR3 has 15 residues. The CDR3 nucleotides are TGTGCCAGCAGTTACTCTGGACGTAACAATCAGCCCCAGTATTTT. Translated: CASSYSGRNNQPQYF.

The chain couples TRBV27 to TRBJ1-4; no firm D call. The germline V gene has CDR1 MNHEY and CDR2 SMNVEV (reference sequence). V lost 3 bases, J lost 4 bases, and 15 bases lay in between. CDR3 size: 16 residues. The CDR3 DNA is TGTGCCAGCAGTTTCGAGTTTGGGCAGAGTAATGAAAAACTGTTTTTT. This codes for CASSFEFGQSNEKLFF.

The J gene is TRBJ2-7, the V gene TRBV20-1, with D possibly matching TRBD1 (6 bases). Trimming removed 5 bases from V and 5 bases from J, with 16 bases in between. Germline V gene data show CDR1 as DFQATT and CDR2 as SNEGSKA (reference sequence). There are 13 residues in the CDR3. The CDR3 spells CSAPDRYGHEQYF. CDR3 bases: TGCAGTGCTCCCGACAGGTATGGTCACGAGCAGTACTTC.

This clonotype was detected a few times. The chain has TRBV19 and TRBJ1-6; possibly TRBD1 for D (5 bases). The CDR3 extends over 17 amino acids. Germline lookup yields CDR1 LNHDA and CDR2 SQIVND (reference sequence). Trimming left V 5 bases short and J 6 bases short, with 20 bases between. The CDR3 spells CASSATSGTDANSPLHF. In DNA form, the CDR3 reads TGTGCCAGTAGTGCGACCTCCGGGACCGATGCTAATTCACCCCTCCACTTT.

The chain employs TRBV2 and TRBJ2-5, with D tentatively TRBD2 (6 bases). CDR3 size: 16 residues. Germline lookup yields CDR1 SNHLY and CDR2 FYNNEI. The V and J ends lost 0 bases and 5 bases respectively, with 16 bases between them. CDR3 in amino acids: CASSEALLDYSETQYF. For the CDR3, the DNA is TGTGCCAGCAGTGAAGCGCTTCTGGACTACTCCGAGACCCAGTACTTC.

This clonotype has just a few counts. The rearrangement links TRBV7-9 to TRBJ2-7; 12 nucleotides align to TRBD1. This CDR3 spans 14 amino acids. The germline CDR1 and CDR2 sequences are SEHNR and FQNEAQ (reference sequence). V shed 5 bases and J 5 bases; nucleotides not matched to a gene: 4. The CDR3 loop reads CASSPGQGANEQYF. DNA of the CDR3: TGTGCCAGCAGCCCGGGACAGGGGGCTAACGAGCAGTACTTC.

In its sample, this clonotype was seen many times. V usage is TRBV11-2 and J usage is TRBJ2-3; D gene uncertain. Trimming stripped 5 bases from V and 0 bases from J, with 12 bases between. This CDR3 is 15 amino acids long. Germline V CDR1 and CDR2: SGHAT, FQNNGV. The CDR3 sequence: CASSRSAISTDTQYF. For the CDR3, the DNA is TGTGCCAGCAGCCGGTCAGCGATTAGCACAGATACGCAGTATTTT. The complete variable domain, with remaining parts taken from reference TRBV11-2 and TRBJ2-3, reads EAGVAQSPRYKIIEKRQSVAFWCNPISGHATLYWYQQILGQGPKLLIQFQNNGVVDDSQLPKDRFSAERLKGVDSTLKIQPAKLEDSAVYLCASSRSAISTDTQYFGPGTRLTVL.

The rearrangement joins TRBV12-3 or TRBV12-4 to TRBJ2-2; tentative D call: TRBD2 (5 bases). The length of the CDR3 is 16 residues. Trimming removed 7 bases at V and 1 base at J, with 16 bases between. CDR3 in amino acids: CASISDYHLNTGELFF. CDR3 DNA: TGTGCCAGCATCTCCGACTACCATTTGAACACCGGGGAGCTGTTTTTT.

The rearrangement uses TRBV2 and TRBJ2-3; TRBD2 might be the D (5 bases). The germline gives CDR1 SNHLY, CDR2 FYNNEI. The CDR3 runs 16 residues. V was clipped by 8 bases and J by 1 base, with 19 bases between them. The CDR3 DNA reads as TGTGCCAGCCCAATAGAGGGTTTAGTTGGCACAGATACGCAGTATTTT. Protein product: CASPIEGLVGTDTQYF.

This clonotype came up once. V and J are TRBV28 and TRBJ1-1; tentatively, D is TRBD1 (5 bases). The CDR3 is 15 residues long. From germline, CDR1 is MDHEN and CDR2 SYDVKM. Trimming took 8 bases from V and 0 from J, leaving 16 bases between them. The CDR3 sequence: CASGTGRPVNTEAFF. CDR3 nucleotides: TGTGCCAGCGGCACAGGTCGGCCAGTGAACACTGAAGCTTTCTTT.

The chain employs TRBV5-6 and TRBJ2-2; maybe TRBD2 (5 bases). V lost 0 bases, J lost 7 bases, and 10 bases lay in between. Per germline, CDR1 SGHDT and CDR2 YYEEEE. The CDR3 has 14 residues. CDR3 in DNA: TGTGCCAGCAGCTTGGCCGGGATGGGCGGGGAGCTGTTTTTT. As protein: CASSLAGMGGELFF.

In its sample, this clonotype was seen many times. The rearrangement uses TRBV7-2 and TRBJ1-3; 7 bases are a match to TRBD1. This CDR3 has 14 amino acids. Trimming at V came to 5 bases and at J to 3 bases, leaving 4 bases not matched to a gene. From germline, CDR1 is SGHTA and CDR2 FQGNSA. The CDR3 nucleotides read TGTGCCAGCAGCATAGGGACAGATGGAAACACCATATATTTT. Translation: CASSIGTDGNTIYF.

The rearrangement joins TRBV28 to TRBJ1-5, with 12 positions matching TRBD1. Trimming cost V 5 bases and J 6 bases; bases outside gene matches: 8. In germline, CDR1 is MDHEN, CDR2 SYDVKM. This CDR3 is built from 16 residues. The CDR3: CASSPPWDRGRQPQHF. The CDR3, as DNA: TGTGCCAGCAGTCCTCCATGGGACAGGGGGCGTCAGCCCCAGCATTTT.

The table lists this clonotype with a few counts. The rearrangement links TRBV6-2 or TRBV6-3 to TRBJ1-5; D may be TRBD1 (5 bases). CDR3 length: 14 residues. With 6 bases removed from V and 2 bases from J, the gap between germline ends came to 11 bases. Germline CDR1 and CDR2: MNHEY and SVGEGT. This CDR3 reads CASSPGMGNQPQHF. CDR3 nucleotide sequence: TGTGCCAGCAGCCCAGGGATGGGCAATCAGCCCCAGCATTTT.

Ten or more counts support this clonotype. The chain is built from TRBV12-3 or TRBV12-4 and TRBJ2-7; 8 nucleotides agree with TRBD1. Trimming at V came to 3 bases and at J to 5 bases, leaving 9 bases not matched to a gene. There are 15 residues in the CDR3. CDR3 DNA: TGTGCCAGCAGTTTCAGTCAGGGGGCGGAAGACGAGCAGTACTTC. Protein product: CASSFSQGAEDEQYF.

The chain couples TRBV5-6 to TRBJ2-5; 7 nucleotides match TRBD2. The CDR3 loop spans 13 amino acids. After removal of 3 bases from V and 5 bases from J, the junction contained 4 bases not matched to a gene. Germline V gene sequence: CDR1 SGHDT, CDR2 YYEEEE. The CDR3: CASSSGGGETQYF. The CDR3, as DNA: TGTGCCAGCAGCTCCGGCGGGGGTGAGACCCAGTACTTC.

This clonotype was recorded many times. The CDR3 region has the DNA TGCGCCAGCACTCTGGAGGGGGCCAAATCTTACAATGAGCAGTTCTTC. Translated: CASTLEGAKSYNEQFF. The gene calls are TRBV4-1 and TRBJ2-1, with a possible D match to TRBD1 (7 bases). This CDR3 spans 16 amino acids. V was trimmed by 7 bases and J by 4 bases, leaving 20 bases between them. Germline CDR1 MGHRA, CDR2 YSYEKL.

This clonotype was seen more than once but under ten times. The chain recombines TRBV14 with TRBJ2-1, with 9 nucleotides matching TRBD2. The CDR3 has 17 residues. V shed 0 bases and J 4 bases; nucleotides not matched to a gene: 7. Germline CDR1 is SGHDN and CDR2 is FVKESK. CDR3 in amino acids: CASSQDRGRVSYNEQFF. The CDR3 DNA reads TGTGCCAGCAGCCAAGATCGCGGGAGGGTATCTTACAATGAGCAGTTCTTC.

This clonotype was seen ten or more times. V and J are TRBV7-2 and TRBJ1-5; D remains unclear. The CDR3 covers 13 residues. V shed 3 bases and J shed 4 bases, with 7 bases lying between them. Germline V gene data show CDR1 as SGHTA and CDR2 as FQGNSA. As DNA, the CDR3 is TGTGCCAGCAGCTTTCTATTAAATCAGCCCCAGCATTTT. Translation: CASSFLLNQPQHF.

A few counts support this clonotype. The V and J genes are TRBV14 and TRBJ1-2, with no clear D. This CDR3 has 13 residues. V was cut by 4 bases and J by 2 bases, with 8 bases left in between. CDR1 and CDR2 from the germline V gene are SGHDN and FVKESK. CDR3 sequence: CASSPGRNYGYTF. CDR3 DNA: TGTGCCAGCAGCCCAGGTCGAAACTATGGCTACACCTTC.

This clonotype was detected many times. The gene calls are TRBV7-2 and TRBJ2-3, with D tentatively TRBD1 (6 bases). V was clipped by 0 bases and J by 3 bases, with 13 bases between them. The CDR3 runs 16 residues. The germline CDR1 and CDR2 sequences are SGHTA and FQGNSA. The CDR3 is CASSLARRGGTDTQYF. CDR3 DNA sequence: TGTGCCAGCAGCTTAGCGCGCAGGGGTGGAACAGATACGCAGTATTTT.

There are many counts of this clonotype. J is TRBJ2-1 and V is TRBV6-5; D is uncertain. V lost 0 bases to trimming and J lost 2 bases, with 11 bases between them. This CDR3 is built from 16 residues. Germline V gene sequence: CDR1 MNHEY, CDR2 SVGAGI. This CDR3 is CASSYSSPVTYNEQFF. CDR3 coding DNA: TGTGCCAGCAGTTACTCTTCTCCTGTAACCTACAATGAGCAGTTCTTC.

This clonotype was observed many times. This chain joins TRBV7-6 and TRBJ2-6; the match to TRBD1 covers 9 bases. Looked up from germline, CDR1 is SGHVS and CDR2 is FNYEAQ. The J segment lost 0 bases and the V segment lost 5 bases, leaving 11 bases of the junction unmatched. The CDR3 covers 19 residues. The CDR3 DNA reads TGTGCCAGCAGCCCCCTCCCTATGACAGGGGGCTCTGGGGCCAACGTCCTGACTTTC. It specifies CASSPLPMTGGSGANVLTF.

This clonotype was counted ten times or more. This sequence joins TRBV7-2 and TRBJ1-4; no definite D call. The CDR3 runs to 13 residues. V gave up 5 bases and J gave up 5 bases, with 9 bases separating them. The V gene's germline CDR1 is SGHTA and CDR2 FQGNSA. The CDR3 region is CASSPLKNEKLFF. The CDR3, as DNA: TGTGCCAGCAGCCCCCTCAAGAATGAAAAACTGTTTTTT.

This clonotype has only a few counts. V is TRBV28 and J is TRBJ2-7, with D uncertain. Germline V gene lookup returns CDR1 MDHEN and CDR2 SYDVKM. The germline V and J ends were trimmed by 5 bases and 6 bases, with 8 bases remaining between them. This CDR3 region has 11 residues. DNA of the CDR3: TGTGCCAGCAGTCCCAATCGCGAGCAGTACTTC. Amino acid sequence: CASSPNREQYF.

This clonotype appeared many times. This chain joins TRBV7-2 and TRBJ2-3, with TRBD1 matching 9 bases. The germline CDR1 and CDR2 sequences are SGHTA and FQGNSA. Losses at the gene ends were 5 bases for V and 6 bases for J; bases not matched to a gene: 18. CDR3 length: 18 amino acids. The DNA of the CDR3 is TGTGCCAGCAGCCCCGGGACAGGGCCGATTTGGGGGTCCGATACGCAGTATTTT. Protein: CASSPGTGPIWGSDTQYF.